This T cell receptor beta chain came from a study of cytomegalovirus exposure and HLA in healthy donors. General study findings and limits: The only immune exposure information that was available was CMV serostatus. What a later analysis reportedly showed was that an Asian-associated ancestry cluster had fewer N-insertions than the approximately 700-donor mean. There were some public TCRs occurring in many donors, but most TCR sequences were rare.

Notes on this clone: What it recognizes is unknown.

With 60 Vbeta and 13 Jbeta primers, the PCR was carried out. TCRdb's copy holds only in-frame clones and misses some; the assay was immunoSEQ multiplex PCR. The data contain fewer than 200,000 clones, roughly 67% of them singletons. Trimming took 8 bases from V and 1 from J; bases not matched to a gene: 5. CDR1 and CDR2 (germline): ENHRY, SYGVKD. This CDR3 comprises 13 residues. This TCR was sampled from a woman aged 18-35 years in good health and CMV-seropositive. The rearrangement uses TRBV10-3 and TRBJ2-7; 7 nucleotides agree with TRBD1. Sequenced input: PBMCs. The CDR3: CAISQGESYEQYF. The DNA for the CDR3 is TGTGCCATCTCCCAGGGGGAATCCTACGAGCAGTACTTC.